The 30 T cell receptor beta chains given below trace back to one sample, sequenced in a study of technical replicates of blood from a few donors. The data were produced by immunoSEQ multiplex PCR, yet TCRdb's version contains in-frame clones alone and is incomplete. This table holds fewer than 100,000 clones, 90% to 96% found once. Sequencing was carried out using T cells isolated from PBMCs. The receptor set was obtained from a human donor in good health.

J is TRBJ2-1 and V is TRBV9; the match to TRBD2 covers 9 bases. Trimming at V came to 0 bases and at J to 6 bases, leaving 4 bases not matched to a gene. Germline CDR1 reads SGDLS; CDR2 reads YYNGEE. This CDR3 has 15 amino acids. The CDR3 protein is CASSVGGLAINEQFF. In nucleotides, the CDR3 is TGTGCCAGCAGCGTAGGGGGACTAGCTATCAATGAGCAGTTCTTC.

The chain uses TRBV6-1 and TRBJ1-5; D remains unclear. V was pared by 4 bases and J by 2 bases, with 9 bases between. Per germline, CDR1 MNHNS and CDR2 SASEGT. CDR3 length equals 14 residues. This CDR3 reads CASSAVGGNQPQHF. The CDR3 nucleotides read TGTGCCAGCAGTGCGGTCGGGGGCAATCAGCCCCAGCATTTT.

J is TRBJ2-3 and V is TRBV6-1; perhaps TRBD1 as D (6 bases). Germline assignment: CDR1 MNHNS and CDR2 SASEGT. Trimming stripped 3 bases from V and 5 bases from J, with 18 bases between. There are 16 residues in the CDR3. The DNA for the CDR3 is TGTGCCAGCAGTGAGGCCGGGACATTGTTTGGAGATACGCAGTATTTT. This gives the protein CASSEAGTLFGDTQYF.

The chain couples TRBV6-6 to TRBJ2-1; perhaps TRBD2 as D (5 bases). The CDR3 runs 13 residues. The germline V and J ends were trimmed by 6 bases and 8 bases, with 14 bases remaining between them. The V gene's germline CDR1 is MNHNY and CDR2 SVGAGI (reference sequence). The CDR3 bases are TGTGCCAGCAGCCCCGAGGGTGGTGATGAGCAGTTCTTC. Its translation: CASSPEGGDEQFF.

This rearrangement joins TRBV4-1 to TRBJ2-5; perhaps TRBD1 as D (7 bases). Trimming pared 4 bases from V and 2 bases from J, leaving 17 bases between. This CDR3 is 16 amino acids long. Germline V gene lookup returns CDR1 MGHRA and CDR2 YSYEKL. The CDR3 sequence: CASSPITGEDQETQYF. The CDR3 nucleotides are TGCGCCAGCAGCCCTATAACAGGGGAGGATCAAGAGACCCAGTACTTC.

The rearrangement uses TRBV2 and TRBJ2-1, with D unresolved. Between the trimmed V and J ends, which lost 8 bases and 0 bases, there was a span of 14 bases. CDR3 size: 15 residues. CDR1 is SNHLY and CDR2 is FYNNEI in the germline V gene. The CDR3 DNA reads as TGTGCCAGCCAATTCGACCCAGGCTCCTACAATGAGCAGTTCTTC. Translated: CASQFDPGSYNEQFF.

The rearrangement uses TRBV27 and TRBJ2-3, with TRBD2 matching 11 bases. Germline trimming cut 7 bases from V and 1 base from J; bases unmatched to any gene: 4. This CDR3 is built from 15 residues. Germline V lookup: CDR1 MNHEY, CDR2 SMNVEV (reference sequence). CDR3 residues: CASTLAGGGTDTQYF. The DNA for the CDR3 is TGTGCCAGCACCTTAGCGGGGGGGGGCACAGATACGCAGTATTTT.

The chain combines TRBV5-1 with TRBJ2-5, with D possibly TRBD2 on 5 matching bases. Trimming pared 2 bases from V and 9 bases from J, leaving 11 bases between. The CDR3 is 12 amino acids. Germline values: CDR1 SGHRS, CDR2 YFSETQ. The CDR3 DNA is TGCGCCAGCAGCTTTGAGGGTAGCGCCCAGTACTTC. This translates into CASSFEGSAQYF.

The chain recombines TRBV27 with TRBJ1-5; D might be TRBD1 (6 bases). Germline CDR1 is MNHEY and CDR2 is SMNVEV (reference sequence). V was cut by 2 bases and J by 11 bases, with 13 bases left in between. The CDR3 consists of 13 residues. This chain's CDR3 is CASSLNRVGSQHF. CDR3 coding DNA: TGTGCCAGCAGTTTAAACAGGGTGGGATCCCAGCATTTT.

As concerns this clone: Other DNA sequences in the same sample also yield this CDR3. The V call is TRBV9, the J call TRBJ2-7, with TRBD2 matching 13 bases. V lost 4 bases to trimming and J lost 5 bases; unmatched junction nucleotides: 3. The CDR3 covers 14 residues. Per germline, CDR1 SGDLS and CDR2 YYNGEE. The CDR3 sequence is CASSLGLAGDEQYF. CDR3 sequence (DNA): TGTGCCAGCAGCCTAGGACTAGCGGGGGACGAGCAGTACTTC. Drawing the rest from reference TRBV9 and TRBJ2-7, the complete variable domain is DSGVTQTPKHLITATGQRVTLRCSPRSGDLSVYWYQQSLDQGLQFLIQYYNGEERAKGNILERFSAQQFPDLHSELNLSSLELGDSALYFCASSLGLAGDEQYFGPGTRLTVT.

About this clone: Its ends do not fully match the called genes, so a read error is possible. The rearrangement links TRBV7-7 to TRBJ2-5; 13 nucleotides agree with TRBD2. This CDR3 is built from 14 residues. The V gene's germline CDR1 is SSHAT and CDR2 FNYEAQ (reference sequence). The CDR3 sequence: CASSQTSGGETQYF. CDR3 nucleotides: TGTGCTAGCAGCCAGACTAGCGGGGGGGAGACCCAGTACTTC.

This rearrangement joins TRBV6-1 to TRBJ1-2, with a weak D call TRBD1 (6 bases). With 7 bases removed from V and 4 bases from J, the gap between germline ends came to 13 bases. Per germline, CDR1 MNHNS and CDR2 SASEGT. The CDR3 has 13 residues. The CDR3 region has the DNA TGTGCCAGCACCCCAGACAGGAGCTATGGCTACACCTTC. This gives the protein CASTPDRSYGYTF.

The rearrangement uses TRBV5-4 and TRBJ2-7; 7 nucleotides line up with TRBD1. The CDR3 sequence is 16 residues long. Looked up from germline, CDR1 is SGHNT and CDR2 is YYREEE (reference sequence). Trimming removed 3 bases from V and 3 bases from J; junction bases left unmatched: 12. For the CDR3, the DNA is TGTGCCAGCAGCTCGTTAAACAGGGGCGGATTCTACGAGCAGTACTTC. Translating it yields CASSSLNRGGFYEQYF.

This clone appeared a few times. The gene calls are TRBV13 and TRBJ1-1, with no clear D. The CDR3 length is 13 residues. V dropped 3 bases and J dropped 4 bases, with 9 bases sitting between them. Germline V gene lookup returns CDR1 PRHDT and CDR2 FYEKMQ (reference sequence). The CDR3 here is CASSFAGFTEAFF. The CDR3 region has the DNA TGTGCCAGCAGCTTCGCAGGTTTCACTGAAGCTTTCTTT.

The chain recombines TRBV19 with TRBJ2-1; D possibly corresponds to TRBD2 (5 bases). Germline-derived CDR1 and CDR2 are LNHDA and SQIVND (reference sequence). The CDR3 totals 14 residues. V was trimmed by 5 bases and J by 0 bases, leaving 8 bases between them. The chain's CDR3 is CASSLGISYNEQFF. CDR3 bases: TGTGCCAGTAGTCTCGGGATCTCCTACAATGAGCAGTTCTTC.

This chain connects TRBV18 to TRBJ1-3; 7 bases line up with TRBD1. Looked up from germline, CDR1 is KGHSH and CDR2 is LQKENI. The CDR3 extends over 17 amino acids. V trimming: 6 bases; J trimming: 0 bases; junction bases outside the gene matches: 11. CDR3 DNA sequence: TGTGCCAGCTCTTCATCCACCGGGACAGCCTCTGGAAACACCATATATTTT. This gives the protein CASSSSTGTASGNTIYF.

This rearrangement joins TRBV2 to TRBJ2-7; 10 nucleotides line up with TRBD1. J gave up 7 bases and V 7 bases, and 7 bases lay outside the gene matches. CDR3 length: 13 residues. Germline CDR1 reads SNHLY; CDR2 reads FYNNEI. The CDR3 sequence is CASILTGGSEQYF. The CDR3 DNA reads TGTGCCAGCATCCTGACAGGGGGCTCTGAGCAGTACTTC.

This rearrangement joins TRBV28 to TRBJ2-6; D ambiguous. Trimming took off 4 bases at V and 2 bases at J, with 9 bases between the two ends. The CDR3 spans 15 residues. The germline V gene has CDR1 MDHEN and CDR2 SYDVKM. In nucleotides, the CDR3 is TGTGCCAGCAGTTCCTCTAGTGCTGGGGCCAACGTCCTGACTTTC. Translating gives CASSSSSAGANVLTF.

Written as DNA, the CDR3 is TGTGCCAGCAGTGAAGCCCTACAGGGGCGGTCGTTCTTC. It is translated as CASSEALQGRSFF. J is TRBJ2-1 and V is TRBV2, with 7 bases that match TRBD1. CDR3 size: 13 residues. Germline V gene lookup returns CDR1 SNHLY and CDR2 FYNNEI. V dropped 0 bases and J dropped 15; count of bases not matched to a gene: 8. The full variable domain, rest sourced from reference TRBV2 and TRBJ2-1, is EPEVTQTPSHQVTQMGQEVILRCVPISNHLYFYWYRQILGQKVEFLVSFYNNEISEKSEIFDDQFSVERPDGSNFTLKIRSTKLEDSAMYFCASSEALQGRSFFGPGTRLTVL.

The CDR3 nucleotides read TGTGCCAGCAGCCCCCTCGACAGTAACACCGGGGAGCTGTTTTTT. It encodes CASSPLDSNTGELFF. The chain uses TRBV9 and TRBJ2-2, with D perhaps matching TRBD1 (5 bases). This CDR3 has 15 residues. Germline V gives CDR1 SGDLS, CDR2 YYNGEE. Trimming removed 4 bases from V and 2 bases from J, with 12 bases in between.

The V and J genes are TRBV11-2 and TRBJ2-7; D remains unclear. This CDR3 is 12 amino acids long. Trimming removed 1 base at V and 7 bases at J, with 8 bases between. Per germline, CDR1 SGHAT and CDR2 FQNNGV. CDR3 DNA sequence: TGTGCCAGCAGCTTAGCGGAGCTGGAGCAGTACTTC. It codes for CASSLAELEQYF. Using reference TRBV11-2 and TRBJ2-7 for the parts outside the CDR3, the full variable domain is EAGVAQSPRYKIIEKRQSVAFWCNPISGHATLYWYQQILGQGPKLLIQFQNNGVVDDSQLPKDRFSAERLKGVDSTLKIQPAKLEDSAVYLCASSLAELEQYFGPGTRLTVT.

This chain links TRBV20-1 with TRBJ2-7, with a tentative D call TRBD2 (5 bases). The germline gives CDR1 DFQATT, CDR2 SNEGSKA (reference sequence). V lost 2 bases to trimming and J lost 9 bases, with 11 bases between them. The CDR3 consists of 11 residues. This CDR3 reads CSARLASVQYF. The CDR3 nucleotides read TGCAGTGCTAGATTAGCGAGTGTGCAGTACTTC.

The chain joins TRBV11-2 to TRBJ2-1; TRBD2 aligns across 13 bases. Trimming at V came to 4 bases and at J to 5 bases, leaving 5 bases not matched to a gene. This CDR3 has 16 residues. The germline CDR1 and CDR2 sequences are SGHAT and FQNNGV. CDR3 in DNA: TGTGCCAGCAGCTCAACTAGCGGGAGGGCCCACAATGAGCAGTTCTTC. Protein: CASSSTSGRAHNEQFF. The complete variable domain, with remaining parts taken from reference TRBV11-2 and TRBJ2-1, reads EAGVAQSPRYKIIEKRQSVAFWCNPISGHATLYWYQQILGQGPKLLIQFQNNGVVDDSQLPKDRFSAERLKGVDSTLKIQPAKLEDSAVYLCASSSTSGRAHNEQFFGPGTRLTVL.

The CDR3 DNA is TGTGCCTGGACCCCGGGCGGGGACGGCCTTATGAACACTGAAGCTTTCTTT. It codes for CAWTPGGDGLMNTEAFF. This rearrangement joins TRBV30 to TRBJ1-1, with D possibly being TRBD1 (5 bases). The CDR3 totals 17 residues. Trimming pared 4 bases from V and 0 bases from J, leaving 21 bases between. Germline V gene lookup returns CDR1 GTSNPN and CDR2 SVGIG (reference sequence). Based on the CDR3 plus reference TRBV30 and TRBJ1-1, the full variable domain is SQTIHQWPATLVQPVGSPLSLECTVEGTSNPNLYWYRQAAGRGLQLLFYSVGIGQISSEVPQNLSASRPQDRQFILSSKKLLLSDSGFYLCAWTPGGDGLMNTEAFFGQGTRLTVV.

About this clone: Other DNA sequences in this sample translate to the same CDR3. The chain is built from TRBV19 and TRBJ1-5, with D possibly matching TRBD1 (5 bases). V was pared by 1 base and J by 4 bases, with 11 bases between. From germline, CDR1 is LNHDA and CDR2 SQIVND (reference sequence). CDR3 length equals 15 residues. Written as DNA, the CDR3 is TGTGCCAGTAGTATAGGGACACCTAGGAATCAGCCCCAGCATTTT. Its protein product is CASSIGTPRNQPQHF.

The chain carries TRBV7-9 and TRBJ1-4; 8 nucleotides agree with TRBD1. The CDR3 is 16 residues long. Germline V lookup: CDR1 SEHNR, CDR2 FQNEAQ (reference sequence). Trimming cost V 5 bases and J 7 bases; bases outside gene matches: 12. For the CDR3, the DNA is TGTGCCAGCAGCGGGTCGGACAGGGCTGGAGGTGAAAAACTGTTTTTT. As protein: CASSGSDRAGGEKLFF. Together with reference TRBV7-9 and TRBJ1-4, the CDR3 gives the full variable domain: DTGVSQNPRHKITKRGQNVTFRCDPISEHNRLYWYRQTLGQGPEFLTYFQNEAQLEKSRLLSDRFSAERPKGSFSTLEIQRTEQGDSAMYLCASSGSDRAGGEKLFFGSGTQLSVL.

V gene TRBV6-5 combines with J gene TRBJ2-7; D might be TRBD2 (6 bases). V was cut by 7 bases and J by 1 base, with 17 bases left in between. The CDR3 has 15 residues. Germline CDR1 is MNHEY and CDR2 is SVGAGI. CDR3 sequence: CASTDGGRRSYEQYF. For the CDR3, the DNA is TGTGCCAGCACCGACGGGGGACGAAGATCCTACGAGCAGTACTTC.

This clone occurred once. This chain uses TRBV27 with TRBJ1-2, with D possibly being TRBD1 (6 bases). Germline CDR1 reads MNHEY; CDR2 reads SMNVEV (reference sequence). There are 15 residues in the CDR3. V was pared by 5 bases and J by 5 bases, with 18 bases between. The DNA for the CDR3 is TGTGCCAGCAGTCCTCGGGGGGGGCCTGGGTATGGCTACACCTTC. It translates to CASSPRGGPGYGYTF.

CDR3 DNA sequence: TGTGCCAGCTCGAAGAACGAAATTGGCGAAAAACTGTTTTTT. Its translation: CASSKNEIGEKLFF. The chain is built from TRBV28 and TRBJ1-4; D is undetermined. CDR1 is MDHEN and CDR2 is SYDVKM in the germline V gene. The CDR3 length is 14 residues. Between the trimmed V and J ends, which lost 8 bases and 8 bases, there was a span of 18 bases.

V gene TRBV11-2 combines with J gene TRBJ2-5; D is uncertain. With 6 bases removed from V and 5 bases from J, the gap between germline ends came to 19 bases. The length of the CDR3 is 15 residues. Germline CDR1 reads SGHAT; CDR2 reads FQNNGV. CDR3 coding DNA: TGTGCCAGCAGGGCCAATCATAGCTATGGGGAGACCCAGTACTTC. This sequence encodes CASRANHSYGETQYF.